A selection of T cell receptor beta chains follows, all from one sample in a study of blood T cell repertoires in COVID-19. Measured with immunoSEQ multiplex PCR; TCRdb has only the in-frame clones, and not every one. The data contain approximately 250,000 clones, 88% of them singletons. Sequencing used PBMCs or T cells enriched from blood (not recorded which). These TCRs come from a woman in her thirties or forties with acute COVID-19. Both conserved end residues are part of each CDR3. Each record gives: J gene, V gene, D gene, clone size, CDR3 protein, CDR3 DNA. The D gene is left open where the match is weak. Some rows have no size entry. The others give once, few or many, or a class for an expanded clone.

j_gene: TRBJ1-3
v_gene: TRBV29-1
d_gene: NA
abundance: NA
CDR3aa: CSVFQGSGNTIYF
CDR3nt: TGCAGCGTTTTTCAGGGTTCTGGAAACACCATATATTTT

j_gene: TRBJ2-1
v_gene: TRBV10-1
d_gene: NA
abundance: NA
CDR3aa: CARYRGGNEQFF
CDR3nt: TGCGCCAGGTATAGGGGGGGCAATGAGCAGTTCTTC

j_gene: TRBJ1-2
v_gene: TRBV28
d_gene: TRBD1
abundance: NA
CDR3aa: CASSPIIGDRVYGYTF
CDR3nt: TGTGCCAGCAGTCCCATTATCGGGGACAGGGTCTATGGCTACACCTTC

j_gene: TRBJ1-6
v_gene: TRBV30
d_gene: NA
abundance: NA
CDR3aa: CAWTRWDTSYNSPLHF
CDR3nt: TGTGCCTGGACCAGGTGGGACACCTCCTATAATTCACCCCTCCACTTT

j_gene: TRBJ1-5
v_gene: TRBV2
d_gene: NA
abundance: NA
CDR3aa: CASLDRPNQPQHF
CDR3nt: TGTGCCAGCTTAGACAGACCCAATCAGCCCCAGCATTTT

j_gene: TRBJ1-5
v_gene: TRBV28
d_gene: TRBD1
abundance: NA
CDR3aa: CASSSGQAAGPQHF
CDR3nt: TGTGCCAGCAGCTCAGGACAGGCGGCGGGGCCCCAGCATTTT

j_gene: TRBJ1-2
v_gene: TRBV29-1
d_gene: TRBD1
abundance: NA
CDR3aa: CSVGRLTGDYGYTF
CDR3nt: TGCAGCGTTGGTCGATTGACAGGGGACTATGGCTACACCTTC

j_gene: TRBJ1-5
v_gene: TRBV7-2
d_gene: TRBD1
abundance: NA
CDR3aa: CASSSNNRGPQPQHF
CDR3nt: TGTGCCAGCAGCTCTAACAACAGGGGTCCTCAGCCCCAGCATTTT

j_gene: TRBJ2-7
v_gene: TRBV4-1
d_gene: TRBD2
abundance: NA
CDR3aa: CASSPRLAGGEQYF
CDR3nt: TGCGCCAGCAGCCCCCGACTAGCGGGAGGCGAGCAGTACTTC

j_gene: TRBJ2-5
v_gene: TRBV5-8
d_gene: NA
abundance: NA
CDR3aa: CASSLWGDATQETQYF
CDR3nt: TGTGCCAGCAGCTTGTGGGGGGATGCCACTCAAGAGACCCAGTACTTC

j_gene: TRBJ1-2
v_gene: TRBV28
d_gene: TRBD1
abundance: NA
CDR3aa: CASSFGDRGSGYTF
CDR3nt: TGTGCCAGCAGTTTTGGGGACAGGGGAAGCGGCTACACCTTC

j_gene: TRBJ2-2
v_gene: TRBV29-1
d_gene: NA
abundance: NA
CDR3aa: CSVRTGNTGELFF
CDR3nt: TGCAGCGTTCGTACAGGGAACACCGGGGAGCTGTTTTTT

j_gene: TRBJ2-2
v_gene: TRBV5-1
d_gene: TRBD1
abundance: NA
CDR3aa: CASSLKWQGAVGELFF
CDR3nt: TGCGCCAGCAGCTTGAAGTGGCAGGGGGCAGTCGGGGAGCTGTTTTTT

j_gene: TRBJ1-2
v_gene: TRBV11-2
d_gene: TRBD1
abundance: NA
CDR3aa: CASRIKPGQGSQKYGYTF
CDR3nt: TGTGCCAGCAGGATAAAGCCGGGACAGGGGAGCCAAAAGTATGGCTACACCTTC

j_gene: TRBJ1-1
v_gene: TRBV5-1
d_gene: NA
abundance: NA
CDR3aa: CASSLGEGGQNTEAFF
CDR3nt: TGCGCCAGCAGCTTAGGAGAAGGGGGACAGAACACTGAAGCTTTCTTT

j_gene: TRBJ2-1
v_gene: TRBV10-3
d_gene: TRBD2
abundance: once
CDR3aa: CAIAGLAGEGEQFF
CDR3nt: TGTGCCATCGCCGGACTAGCGGGAGAAGGTGAGCAGTTCTTC

j_gene: TRBJ2-1
v_gene: TRBV4-2
d_gene: NA
abundance: NA
CDR3aa: CASSQEVGSFNEQFF
CDR3nt: TGTGCCAGCAGCCAAGAGGTAGGGAGTTTCAATGAGCAGTTCTTC

j_gene: TRBJ1-6
v_gene: TRBV27
d_gene: TRBD1
abundance: NA
CDR3aa: CASSSPGGSSYNSPLHF
CDR3nt: TGTGCCAGCAGTTCTCCAGGGGGGAGCTCCTATAATTCACCCCTCCACTTT

j_gene: TRBJ1-2
v_gene: TRBV5-4
d_gene: TRBD1
abundance: NA
CDR3aa: CASRPGTGKDGYGYTF
CDR3nt: TGTGCCAGCAGGCCCGGGACAGGGAAGGATGGCTATGGCTACACCTTC

j_gene: TRBJ1-1
v_gene: TRBV28
d_gene: NA
abundance: NA
CDR3aa: CASSLRGTEAFF
CDR3nt: TGTGCCAGCAGTTTAAGGGGGACTGAAGCTTTCTTT

j_gene: TRBJ2-5
v_gene: TRBV7-3
d_gene: NA
abundance: NA
CDR3aa: CASSLTDVGGETQYF
CDR3nt: TGTGCCAGCAGCTTAACCGATGTGGGGGGAGAGACCCAGTACTTC

j_gene: TRBJ2-3
v_gene: TRBV10-3
d_gene: TRBD2
abundance: NA
CDR3aa: CAIASSGRDTQYF
CDR3nt: TGTGCCATCGCTTCGAGCGGGAGAGATACGCAGTATTTT

j_gene: TRBJ1-2
v_gene: TRBV4-2
d_gene: NA
abundance: NA
CDR3aa: CASSQDFRGNYGYTF
CDR3nt: TGTGCCAGCAGCCAAGATTTCCGAGGTAACTATGGCTACACCTTC

j_gene: TRBJ2-2
v_gene: TRBV24-1
d_gene: TRBD1
abundance: NA
CDR3aa: CATQDRGLTGELFF
CDR3nt: TGTGCCACTCAGGACAGGGGGCTCACCGGGGAGCTGTTTTTT

j_gene: TRBJ2-3
v_gene: TRBV6-2/TRBV6-3
d_gene: NA
abundance: NA
CDR3aa: CASSGPGLTSTDTQYF
CDR3nt: TGTGCCAGCAGTGGTCCGGGACTTACTAGCACAGATACGCAGTATTTT

j_gene: TRBJ2-5
v_gene: TRBV21-1
d_gene: NA
abundance: NA
CDR3aa: CASSKDPSVLSDRSRETQYF
CDR3nt: TGTGCCAGCAGCAAAGACCCGTCTGTTTTGAGTGACAGAAGTCGGGAGACCCAGTACTTC

j_gene: TRBJ1-1
v_gene: TRBV2
d_gene: NA
abundance: NA
CDR3aa: CASIWTGSGFF
CDR3nt: TGTGCCAGCATTTGGACGGGAAGTGGTTTCTTT

j_gene: TRBJ2-1
v_gene: TRBV5-1
d_gene: TRBD1
abundance: NA
CDR3aa: CASSFGQGENEQFF
CDR3nt: TGCGCCAGCAGCTTTGGACAGGGCGAGAATGAGCAGTTCTTC

j_gene: TRBJ1-6
v_gene: TRBV4-3
d_gene: TRBD1
abundance: NA
CDR3aa: CATSDRVASPLHF
CDR3nt: TGCGCCACCTCAGACAGGGTAGCCTCACCCCTCCACTTT

j_gene: TRBJ1-1
v_gene: TRBV19
d_gene: TRBD1
abundance: NA
CDR3aa: CASSHRGRENTEAFF
CDR3nt: TGTGCCAGTAGCCACAGGGGGCGAGAGAACACTGAAGCTTTCTTT

j_gene: TRBJ2-1
v_gene: TRBV3-1/TRBV3-2
d_gene: TRBD2
abundance: NA
CDR3aa: CASSQASGRRTEQFF
CDR3nt: TGTGCCAGCAGCCAGGCTAGCGGGAGGAGGACTGAGCAGTTCTTC

j_gene: TRBJ2-3
v_gene: TRBV19
d_gene: TRBD1
abundance: NA
CDR3aa: CASSRGQGTDTQYF
CDR3nt: TGTGCCAGTAGTCGAGGACAGGGTACAGATACGCAGTATTTT

j_gene: TRBJ2-1
v_gene: TRBV11-1
d_gene: NA
abundance: NA
CDR3aa: CASSSYSAHEYNEQFF
CDR3nt: TGTGCCAGCAGCTCTTATTCTGCGCATGAGTACAATGAGCAGTTCTTC

j_gene: TRBJ1-5
v_gene: TRBV11-3
d_gene: NA
abundance: NA
CDR3aa: CASSRKDSEPLMDQPQHF
CDR3nt: TGTGCCAGCAGCCGGAAAGACAGCGAACCCCTCATGGATCAGCCCCAGCATTTT

j_gene: TRBJ1-5
v_gene: TRBV6-2/TRBV6-3
d_gene: NA
abundance: NA
CDR3aa: CASSYLTSNQPQHF
CDR3nt: TGTGCCAGCAGTTACCTCACAAGCAATCAGCCCCAGCATTTT

j_gene: TRBJ1-1
v_gene: TRBV4-2
d_gene: NA
abundance: NA
CDR3aa: CASIGVGARTEAFF
CDR3nt: TGTGCCAGCATTGGGGTGGGGGCGAGGACTGAAGCTTTCTTT

j_gene: TRBJ2-1
v_gene: TRBV24-1
d_gene: NA
abundance: NA
CDR3aa: CATSDAGLETNEQFF
CDR3nt: TGTGCCACCAGTGACGCGGGACTCGAGACCAATGAGCAGTTCTTC

j_gene: TRBJ1-1
v_gene: TRBV2
d_gene: NA
abundance: NA
CDR3aa: CASSKTELNTEAFF
CDR3nt: TGTGCCAGCAGCAAGACAGAGCTGAACACTGAAGCTTTCTTT

j_gene: TRBJ1-5
v_gene: TRBV2
d_gene: TRBD1
abundance: NA
CDR3aa: CASSGAGTGVNQPQHF
CDR3nt: TGTGCCAGCAGTGGGGCCGGGACAGGGGTTAATCAGCCCCAGCATTTT

j_gene: TRBJ1-2
v_gene: TRBV10-3
d_gene: NA
abundance: NA
CDR3aa: CAISDNGGYTF
CDR3nt: TGTGCCATCAGTGACAACGGCGGATACACCTTC

j_gene: TRBJ1-4
v_gene: TRBV9
d_gene: NA
abundance: NA
CDR3aa: CASSVAGVGGEKLFF
CDR3nt: TGTGCCAGCAGCGTAGCTGGAGTTGGTGGTGAAAAACTGTTTTTT

j_gene: TRBJ1-2
v_gene: TRBV29-1
d_gene: TRBD1
abundance: NA
CDR3aa: CSVVETGPYYGYTF
CDR3nt: TGCAGCGTTGTCGAGACAGGGCCTTACTATGGCTACACCTTC

j_gene: TRBJ1-6
v_gene: TRBV18
d_gene: TRBD1
abundance: NA
CDR3aa: CASSPRGGQGSFSVNSPLHF
CDR3nt: TGTGCCAGCTCACCGCGAGGGGGACAGGGTTCTTTCTCCGTGAATTCACCCCTCCACTTT

j_gene: TRBJ1-4
v_gene: TRBV3-1/TRBV3-2
d_gene: TRBD1
abundance: NA
CDR3aa: CASRPGDRERVFF
CDR3nt: TGTGCCAGCAGACCAGGGGACAGGGAGAGGGTGTTTTTT

j_gene: TRBJ1-5
v_gene: TRBV19
d_gene: NA
abundance: NA
CDR3aa: CASRNLRENGQPQHF
CDR3nt: TGTGCCAGTAGAAATTTAAGGGAGAACGGACAGCCCCAGCATTTT

j_gene: TRBJ2-3
v_gene: TRBV27
d_gene: TRBD1
abundance: NA
CDR3aa: CASSPQTGVTDTQYF
CDR3nt: TGTGCCAGCAGTCCACAAACAGGGGTCACAGATACGCAGTATTTT

j_gene: TRBJ1-3
v_gene: TRBV28
d_gene: NA
abundance: NA
CDR3aa: CASTPLELSGNTIYF
CDR3nt: TGTGCCAGCACCCCGCTAGAGCTCTCTGGAAACACCATATATTTT

j_gene: TRBJ2-7
v_gene: TRBV19
d_gene: NA
abundance: NA
CDR3aa: CASSTPDGGYEQYF
CDR3nt: TGTGCCAGTAGTACCCCGGACGGGGGATACGAGCAGTACTTC

j_gene: TRBJ1-3
v_gene: TRBV3-1/TRBV3-2
d_gene: NA
abundance: NA
CDR3aa: CASSVSLGNTIYF
CDR3nt: TGTGCCAGCAGCGTTTCCTTAGGAAACACCATATATTTT

j_gene: TRBJ2-7
v_gene: TRBV5-1
d_gene: TRBD1
abundance: NA
CDR3aa: CATRTGASNSYEQYF
CDR3nt: TGCGCCACCAGGACAGGGGCCTCCAACTCCTACGAGCAGTACTTC

j_gene: TRBJ1-1
v_gene: TRBV11-2
d_gene: TRBD1
abundance: once
CDR3aa: CASSFPNTGARNTEAFF
CDR3nt: TGTGCCAGCAGCTTCCCGAATACAGGGGCTCGGAACACTGAAGCTTTCTTT

j_gene: TRBJ1-2
v_gene: TRBV4-1
d_gene: TRBD1
abundance: NA
CDR3aa: CASRPEGQGFVNYGYTF
CDR3nt: TGCGCCAGCAGACCTGAGGGACAGGGGTTCGTCAACTATGGCTACACCTTC

j_gene: TRBJ2-3
v_gene: TRBV28
d_gene: NA
abundance: NA
CDR3aa: CASSLWARTSTDTQYF
CDR3nt: TGTGCCAGCAGTTTATGGGCGAGGACTAGCACAGATACGCAGTATTTT

j_gene: TRBJ1-6
v_gene: TRBV27
d_gene: NA
abundance: few
CDR3aa: CASSFGGSSPLHF
CDR3nt: TGTGCCAGCAGTTTTGGAGGGTCCTCACCCCTCCACTTT

j_gene: TRBJ1-1
v_gene: TRBV9
d_gene: TRBD1
abundance: NA
CDR3aa: CASSSSPGTGNTEAFF
CDR3nt: TGTGCCAGCAGCTCCTCCCCCGGGACAGGGAACACTGAAGCTTTCTTT